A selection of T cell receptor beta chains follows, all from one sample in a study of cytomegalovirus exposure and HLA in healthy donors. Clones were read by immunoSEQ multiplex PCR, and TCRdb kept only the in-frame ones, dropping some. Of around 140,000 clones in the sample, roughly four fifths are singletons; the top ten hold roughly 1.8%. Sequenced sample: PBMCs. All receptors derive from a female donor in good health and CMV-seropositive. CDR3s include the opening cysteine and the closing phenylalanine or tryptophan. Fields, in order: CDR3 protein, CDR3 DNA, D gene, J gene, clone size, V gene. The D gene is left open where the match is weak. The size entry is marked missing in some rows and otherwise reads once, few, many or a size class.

CAISEGGGITYEQYF	TGTGCCATCAGTGAGGGGGGAGGAATAACTTACGAGCAGTACTTC	.	TRBJ2-7	.	TRBV10-3
CASSERGGRGTGELFF	TGTGCCAGCAGTGAACGGGGAGGGAGGGGCACCGGGGAGCTGTTTTTT	TRBD2	TRBJ2-2	.	TRBV2
CASKRKTGATYEQYF	TGTGCCAGCAAAAGGAAAACGGGAGCCACCTACGAGCAGTACTTC	.	TRBJ2-7	.	TRBV28
CASSPGFPTTEAFF	TGTGCCAGCAGTCCGGGGTTCCCCACCACTGAAGCTTTCTTT	.	TRBJ1-1	.	TRBV28
CASSYSAGGPRFF	TGTGCCAGCAGTTACTCCGCGGGAGGGCCCAGGTTCTTC	TRBD2	TRBJ2-1	.	TRBV6-5
CASSRDRAQETQYF	TGTGCCAGCAGCCGGGACAGGGCCCAAGAGACCCAGTACTTC	TRBD1	TRBJ2-5	.	TRBV2
CASKDRGQIDEQFF	TGTGCCAGTAAGGACAGGGGGCAAATCGATGAGCAGTTCTTC	TRBD1	TRBJ2-1	few	TRBV19
CASRPTGEETQYF	TGTGCCAGCAGACCCACAGGGGAGGAGACCCAGTACTTC	TRBD1	TRBJ2-5	.	TRBV6-5
CASSLEGLSYEQYF	TGCGCCAGCAGCTTGGAGGGACTATCCTACGAGCAGTACTTC	TRBD2	TRBJ2-7	few	TRBV5-1
CASSPTGVLAKNIQYF	TGTGCCAGCAGCCCGACTGGCGTACTAGCCAAAAACATTCAGTACTTC	.	TRBJ2-4	once	TRBV5-4
CATSRDGRQTRNTIYF	TGTGCCACCAGCAGAGACGGCCGACAGACGAGAAACACCATATATTTT	.	TRBJ1-3	.	TRBV15
CASSVDQEETQYF	TGTGCCAGCAGCGTAGACCAGGAAGAGACCCAGTACTTC	.	TRBJ2-5	.	TRBV9
CASSRREIPYEQYF	TGTGCCAGCAGTAGGAGAGAAATACCCTACGAGCAGTACTTC	.	TRBJ2-7	.	TRBV6-1
CASSPYKTSGKTYNEQFF	TGCGCCAGCAGCCCTTATAAGACTAGCGGGAAAACCTACAATGAGCAGTTCTTC	TRBD2	TRBJ2-1	.	TRBV5-1
CASSPDRISYEQYF	TGTGCCAGCAGCCCGGACAGGATCTCCTACGAGCAGTACTTC	TRBD1	TRBJ2-7	.	TRBV11-2
CASHSSYNEQFF	TGTGCCAGTCACAGCTCCTACAATGAGCAGTTCTTC	.	TRBJ2-1	.	TRBV6-5
CASSIAPSGSYNEQFF	TGTGCCAGTAGTATCGCCCCTAGCGGTTCCTACAATGAGCAGTTCTTC	TRBD2	TRBJ2-1	.	TRBV19
CASSPQDEQYF	TGTGCCAGCAGTCCGCAGGACGAGCAGTACTTC	.	TRBJ2-7	few	TRBV28
CASSPRVGAETQYF	TGTGCCAGCTCGCCCCGTGTGGGGGCTGAGACCCAGTACTTC	.	TRBJ2-5	.	TRBV18
CASSLSRSTEAFF	TGTGCCAGCAGCTTAAGTCGTTCCACTGAAGCTTTCTTT	.	TRBJ1-1	.	TRBV7-3
CASSHQGNIEKLFF	TGTGCCAGCAGTCATCAGGGGAACATTGAAAAACTGTTTTTT	.	TRBJ1-4	few	TRBV6-1
CASSLYGTGAPYSGNTIYF	TGTGCCAGCTCTCTCTACGGGACAGGGGCCCCCTACTCTGGAAACACCATATATTTT	TRBD1	TRBJ1-3	.	TRBV2
CASSTSLRTAEFPSGNTIYF	TGTGCCAGCAGCACATCGCTAAGGACTGCCGAATTCCCCTCTGGAAACACCATATATTTT	.	TRBJ1-3	.	TRBV28
CASSIGQGIGELFF	TGTGCCAGTAGTATCGGACAGGGGATCGGGGAGCTGTTTTTT	TRBD1	TRBJ2-2	.	TRBV19
CASSDDRGRWEKLFF	TGTGCCAGCAGTGACGACAGGGGGCGCTGGGAGAAACTGTTTTTT	TRBD1	TRBJ1-4	.	TRBV2
CASSRGQVNSPLHF	TGTGCCAGCAGCAGGGGGCAGGTTAATTCACCCCTCCACTTT	TRBD1	TRBJ1-6	.	TRBV28
CASSPNRGSYNEQFF	TGTGCCAGCTCACCTAACAGGGGGAGCTACAATGAGCAGTTCTTC	TRBD1	TRBJ2-1	.	TRBV18
CASSYPRDIEAFF	TGCGCCAGCAGTTACCCCAGGGATATTGAAGCTTTCTTT	.	TRBJ1-1	.	TRBV28
CASSQRQGLNQPQHF	TGCGCCAGCAGCCAACGACAGGGCCTAAATCAGCCCCAGCATTTT	TRBD1	TRBJ1-5	.	TRBV4-1
CASSPRGLAGGPTDTQYF	TGTGCCAGCAGTCCAAGGGGACTAGCGGGGGGACCCACAGATACGCAGTATTTT	TRBD2	TRBJ2-3	.	TRBV28
CASCSYLRSGAGCYEQYF	TGTGCCAGCTGTTCTTATTTAAGGTCGGGCGCGGGATGCTACGAGCAGTACTTC	.	TRBJ2-7	.	TRBV27
CASSFSLNTEAFF	TGTGCCAGCAGCTTCTCTCTGAACACTGAAGCTTTCTTT	.	TRBJ1-1	.	TRBV7-8
CATSRDLNGFQHF	TGTGCCACCAGCAGAGATCTCAACGGGTTTCAGCATTTT	.	TRBJ1-5	.	TRBV15
CASSPRLAGDTQYF	TGTGCCAGCAGCCCTAGACTAGCGGGAGATACGCAGTATTTT	TRBD2	TRBJ2-3	.	TRBV13
CASILGSGADTQYF	TGTGCCAGCATACTAGGGAGTGGCGCAGATACGCAGTATTTT	.	TRBJ2-3	.	TRBV5-6
CASSQDLGTEETQYF	TGTGCCAGCAGCCAAGATTTGGGGACAGAAGAGACCCAGTACTTC	TRBD1	TRBJ2-5	.	TRBV14
CAISEGAQSNQPQHF	TGTGCCATCAGTGAAGGGGCGCAAAGCAATCAGCCCCAGCATTTT	.	TRBJ1-5	.	TRBV10-3
CASSEGGSQETQYF	TGTGCCAGCAGTGAAGGGGGCAGCCAAGAGACCCAGTACTTC	.	TRBJ2-5	.	TRBV6-1
CASSVFGGDYEQYF	TGTGCCAGCAGCGTCTTTGGAGGGGACTACGAGCAGTACTTC	.	TRBJ2-7	.	TRBV7-9
CASRRGTGGLNTEAFF	TGCGCCAGCAGACGAGGGACAGGGGGCTTGAACACTGAAGCTTTCTTT	TRBD1	TRBJ1-1	.	TRBV5-1
CALRKSTGEGATNEKLFF	TGTGCCCTCCGTAAATCGACAGGGGAGGGAGCAACTAATGAAAAACTGTTTTTT	TRBD1	TRBJ1-4	.	TRBV25-1
CASRHGTLETQYF	TGTGCCAGCAGGCACGGGACTTTGGAGACCCAGTACTTC	.	TRBJ2-5	.	TRBV6-6
CASSHPAGRDGNTIYF	TGTGCCAGCAGCCACCCGGCAGGCCGGGATGGAAACACCATATATTTT	.	TRBJ1-3	few	TRBV7-2
CSVEEEGAEKLFF	TGCAGCGTTGAAGAGGAAGGGGCTGAAAAACTGTTTTTT	.	TRBJ1-4	.	TRBV29-1
CASSKRQEAEQYF	TGTGCCAGCAGTAAGCGGCAGGAAGCCGAGCAGTACTTC	.	TRBJ2-7	.	TRBV2
CASSPGGGRNEQFF	TGTGCCAGCAGCCCCGGCGGAGGGAGGAATGAGCAGTTCTTC	.	TRBJ2-1	.	TRBV7-7
CASSGSGAEGTDTQYF	TGTGCCAGCAGTGGATCAGGGGCTGAGGGCACAGATACGCAGTATTTT	.	TRBJ2-3	once	TRBV2
CASSGTGFYEQYF	TGTGCCAGCAGCGGAACAGGGTTCTACGAGCAGTACTTC	.	TRBJ2-7	few	TRBV5-5
CASSIQGGSGEQYF	TGTGCCAGTAGTATTCAGGGAGGGTCGGGGGAGCAGTACTTC	TRBD2	TRBJ2-7	.	TRBV19
CSVETGEQYF	TGCAGCGTTGAGACAGGCGAGCAGTACTTC	.	TRBJ2-7	few	TRBV29-1
CASSPQGAGNQPQHF	TGTGCCAGCAGCCCACAGGGAGCCGGCAATCAGCCCCAGCATTTT	.	TRBJ1-5	few	TRBV7-2
CASSHATGYEQYF	TGTGCCAGCAGCCACGCCACAGGTTACGAGCAGTACTTC	.	TRBJ2-7	.	TRBV7-6
CASSKLGQGEGQPQHF	TGTGCCAGCAGCAAATTGGGACAGGGAGAGGGTCAGCCCCAGCATTTT	.	TRBJ1-5	.	TRBV21-1
CAEDRYFSEDTQYF	TGCGCAGAAGACAGGTACTTTTCGGAGGATACGCAGTATTTT	.	TRBJ2-3	.	TRBV4-1